The 7 T cell receptor beta chains below were found in one sample sequenced in a study of CD8 T cells in ankylosing spondylitis. TCRdb analysed the 5' RACE reads with MiXCR anew, one entry per CDR3 protein. Of 150,000 to 200,000 distinct CDR3 sequences listed, 25% to 35% are singletons. The sequenced material came from synovial fluid, either unsorted or a sorted T cell fraction (not recorded which). The receptors shown here come from a male donor with ankylosing spondylitis.

The sample holds a few counts of this clonotype. V is TRBV12-3 or TRBV12-4 and J is TRBJ1-5; D uncertain. The CDR3 extends over 13 amino acids. Trimming pared 1 base from V and 9 bases from J, leaving 10 bases between. The DNA of the CDR3 is TGTGCCAGCAGTTTAGGCTTTTCGGGGCCCCAGCATTTT. This encodes CASSLGFSGPQHF.

This clonotype was seen a few times. V gene TRBV24-1 combines with J gene TRBJ2-3; 8 bases match TRBD1. CDR3 length: 16 residues. Trimming at V came to 3 bases and at J to 5 bases, leaving 9 bases not matched to a gene. The V gene's germline CDR1 is KGHDR and CDR2 SFDVKD. The DNA of the CDR3 is TGTGCCACCAGTGATCGGGGGCAGGGGGCATTAGATACGCAGTATTTT. It codes for CATSDRGQGALDTQYF.

The chain combines TRBV30 with TRBJ2-1, with 9 bases matching TRBD1. Germline CDR1 and CDR2: GTSNPN and SVGIG (reference sequence). V was pared by 3 bases and J by 6 bases, with 9 bases of the junction left unmatched. The CDR3 loop spans 15 amino acids. CDR3 protein: CAWRRGDRDFNEQFF. The CDR3 nucleotides are TGTGCCTGGAGAAGGGGGGACAGGGATTTCAATGAGCAGTTCTTC.

At least ten counts were recorded for this clonotype. This chain links TRBV25-1 with TRBJ2-7; 8 positions match TRBD1. V was clipped by 4 bases and J by 2 bases; unmatched bases: 4. The V gene's germline CDR1 is MGHDK and CDR2 SYGVNS. The CDR3 length is 14 residues. CDR3 sequence (DNA): TGTGCCAGCAGTGGCCGGGACAGGCCCTACGAGCAGTACTTC. Protein product: CASSGRDRPYEQYF.

The J gene is TRBJ2-5, the V gene TRBV15, with 11 bases identical to TRBD2. The CDR3 has 18 amino acids. V shed 5 bases and J 0 bases; nucleotides not matched to a gene: 11. CDR1 and CDR2 from the germline V gene are LNHNV and YYDKDF (reference sequence). This chain's CDR3 is CATSGEGTSGLYQETQYF. The CDR3 DNA sequence: TGTGCCACCAGCGGCGAAGGGACTAGCGGATTGTACCAAGAGACCCAGTACTTC.

The sample holds many counts of this clonotype. CDR3 residues: CASSTLRDTQYF. The CDR3 DNA reads TGTGCCAGTAGTACCCTCAGAGATACGCAGTATTTT. This rearrangement joins TRBV19 to TRBJ2-3; no firm D call. Trimming stripped 4 bases from V and 5 bases from J, with 7 bases between. The CDR3 runs to 12 residues. Germline-derived CDR1 and CDR2 are LNHDA and SQIVND (reference sequence).

This CDR3 is CASSPEGMTEYF. CDR3 nucleotide sequence: TGTGCCAGCAGCCCGGAAGGTATGACGGAGTACTTC. This chain links TRBV2 with TRBJ2-4; no firm D call. The CDR3 covers 12 residues. V was trimmed by 6 bases and J by 14 bases, leaving 17 bases between them. Germline V lookup: CDR1 SNHLY, CDR2 FYNNEI.